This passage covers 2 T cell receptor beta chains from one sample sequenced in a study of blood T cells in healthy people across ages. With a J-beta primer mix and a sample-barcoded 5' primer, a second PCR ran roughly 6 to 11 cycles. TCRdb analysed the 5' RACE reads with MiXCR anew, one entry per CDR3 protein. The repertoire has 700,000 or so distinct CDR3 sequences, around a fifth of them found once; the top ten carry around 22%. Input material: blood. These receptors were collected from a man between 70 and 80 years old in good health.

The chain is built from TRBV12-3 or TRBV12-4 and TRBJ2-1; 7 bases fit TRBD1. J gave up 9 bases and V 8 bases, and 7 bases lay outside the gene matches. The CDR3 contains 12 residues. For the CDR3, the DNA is TGTGCCAGCCGGGACAGTGTCGGTGAGCAGTTCTTC. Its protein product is CASRDSVGEQFF.

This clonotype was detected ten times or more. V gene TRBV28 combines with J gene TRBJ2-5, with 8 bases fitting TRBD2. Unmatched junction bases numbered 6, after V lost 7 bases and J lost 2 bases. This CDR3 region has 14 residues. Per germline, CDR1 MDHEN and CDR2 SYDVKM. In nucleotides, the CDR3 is TGTGCCAGCACTCCGGGGGGGCAACAAGAGACCCAGTACTTC. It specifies CASTPGGQQETQYF.